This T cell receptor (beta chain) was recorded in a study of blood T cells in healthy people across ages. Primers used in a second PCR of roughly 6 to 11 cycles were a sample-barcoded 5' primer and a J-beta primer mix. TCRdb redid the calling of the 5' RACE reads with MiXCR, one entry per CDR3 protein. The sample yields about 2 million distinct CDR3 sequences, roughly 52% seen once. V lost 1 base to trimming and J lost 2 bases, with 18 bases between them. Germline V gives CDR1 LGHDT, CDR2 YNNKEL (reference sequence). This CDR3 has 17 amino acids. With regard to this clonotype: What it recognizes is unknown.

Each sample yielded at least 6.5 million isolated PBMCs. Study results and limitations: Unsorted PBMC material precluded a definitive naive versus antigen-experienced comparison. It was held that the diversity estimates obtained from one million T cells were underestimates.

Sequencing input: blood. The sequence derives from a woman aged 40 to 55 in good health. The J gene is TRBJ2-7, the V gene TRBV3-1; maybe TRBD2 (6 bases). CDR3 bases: TGTGCCAGCAGCCAAGGAAAAGGCGGGACTGATGCCTACGAGCAGTACTTC. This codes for CASSQGKGGTDAYEQYF.